This T cell receptor (beta chain) was captured in a study of blood T cell repertoires in COVID-19. CDR1 and CDR2 (germline): SQVTM, ANQGSEA. The ends lost 4 bases at V and 0 bases at J; junction bases unmatched: 7. This CDR3 contains 16 residues. Using immunoSEQ multiplex PCR, the repertoire was profiled, and TCRdb retains in-frame clones only, with some absent. The sample holds 150,000 to 200,000 clones, 84% seen once. Sequencing used peripheral blood. The receptor comes from an elderly woman with acute or convalescent COVID-19. V gene TRBV29-1 combines with J gene TRBJ1-2; 11 bases are shared with TRBD1. The CDR3 sequence: CSVAGAGQGANYGYTF. The DNA for the CDR3 is TGCAGCGTTGCCGGGGCGGGACAGGGGGCTAACTATGGCTACACCTTC.